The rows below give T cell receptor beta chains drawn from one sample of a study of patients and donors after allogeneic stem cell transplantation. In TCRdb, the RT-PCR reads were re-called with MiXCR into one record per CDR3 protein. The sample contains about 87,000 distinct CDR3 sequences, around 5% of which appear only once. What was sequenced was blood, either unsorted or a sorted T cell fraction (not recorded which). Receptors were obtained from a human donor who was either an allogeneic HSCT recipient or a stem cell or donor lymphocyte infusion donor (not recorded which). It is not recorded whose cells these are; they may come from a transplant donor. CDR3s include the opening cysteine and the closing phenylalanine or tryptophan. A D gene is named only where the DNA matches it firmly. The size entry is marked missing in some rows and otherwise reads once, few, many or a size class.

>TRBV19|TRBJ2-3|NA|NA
TGTGCCAGTAGTATGGGGGGGCCAGATACGCAGTATTTT
CASSMGGPDTQYF
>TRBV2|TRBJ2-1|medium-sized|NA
TGTGCCAGCAGTGTAGACAGGAGCTCCTACAATGAGCAGTTCTTC
CASSVDRSSYNEQFF
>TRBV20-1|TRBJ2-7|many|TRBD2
TGCAGTGCCCCGACTAGCGGGAGTTCGTACGAGCAGTACTTC
CSAPTSGSSYEQYF
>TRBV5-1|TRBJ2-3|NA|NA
TGCGCCAGCAGCTCAGACAAGAGCACAGATACGCAGTATTTT
CASSSDKSTDTQYF
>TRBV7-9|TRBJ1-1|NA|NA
TGTGCCAGCAGCGTACGGGAAATGAACACTGAAGCTTTCTTT
CASSVREMNTEAFF
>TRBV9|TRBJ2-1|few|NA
TGTGCCAGCAGCGTAGGGGAGGCTTCATCCAATGAGCAGTTCTTC
CASSVGEASSNEQFF
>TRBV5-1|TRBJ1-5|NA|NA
TGCGCCAGCAGTGACCAGGGTGATCAGCCCCAGCATTTT
CASSDQGDQPQHF
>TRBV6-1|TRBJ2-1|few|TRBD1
TGTGCCAGCAGTCGGGCCCACAGGGGATTGACGGGTGAGCAGTTCTTC
CASSRAHRGLTGEQFF
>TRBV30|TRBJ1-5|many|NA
TGTGCCTGGTCCCGGGAGTATGATCAGCCCCAGCATTTT
CAWSREYDQPQHF
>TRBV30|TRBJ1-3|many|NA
TGTGCCTGGAGCCGGGGTGATGGAAACACCATATATTTT
CAWSRGDGNTIYF
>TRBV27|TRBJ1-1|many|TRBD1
TGTGCCAGCAGTCACGGAGACAGGGTGAAGACTGAAGCTTTCTTT
CASSHGDRVKTEAFF
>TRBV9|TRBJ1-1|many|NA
TGTGCCAGCAATTCGGTTGGGAACACTGAAGCTTTCTTT
CASNSVGNTEAFF
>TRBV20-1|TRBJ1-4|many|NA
TGCAGTGCTAGAGACCACGATGAAAAACTGTTTTTT
CSARDHDEKLFF
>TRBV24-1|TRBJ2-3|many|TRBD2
TGTGCCACCAGTGACGGGACTATCACAGATACGCAGTATTTT
CATSDGTITDTQYF
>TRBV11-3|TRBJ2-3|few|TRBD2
TGTGCCAGCAGCCCGAATAGCGGGGCCGCAGATACGCAGTATTTT
CASSPNSGAADTQYF
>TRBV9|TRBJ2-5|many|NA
TGTGCCAGCAGCGTAGACTCAGGAGGGGGGAGACAAGAGACCCAGTACTTC
CASSVDSGGGRQETQYF
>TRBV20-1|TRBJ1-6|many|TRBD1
TGCAGTGCTAGAGATCACGCCCGGGACAGTCGTAATTCACCCCTCCACTTT
CSARDHARDSRNSPLHF
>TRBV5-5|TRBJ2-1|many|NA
TGTGCCAGCAGCTTGAGACGGGACTCCTACAATGAGCAGTTCTTC
CASSLRRDSYNEQFF
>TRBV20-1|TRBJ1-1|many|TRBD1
TGCAGTGCTAGAGAGCCTAGGACAGGGAACACTGAAGCTTTCTTT
CSAREPRTGNTEAFF
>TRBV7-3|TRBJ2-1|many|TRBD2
TGTGCCAGCAGCAAAAATAGCGGGGGCGGCCAGCAGTTCTTC
CASSKNSGGGQQFF
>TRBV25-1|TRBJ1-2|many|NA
TGTGCCAGCATCCCCGCCGGCAGTTCGGGCTACACCTTC
CASIPAGSSGYTF
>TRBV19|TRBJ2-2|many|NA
TGTGCCAGCCGACCTACAGGGGAGGGAAATTGGAACACCGGGGAGCTGTTTTTT
CASRPTGEGNWNTGELFF
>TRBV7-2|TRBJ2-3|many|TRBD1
TGTGCCAGCAGCTTACACAGGGGGGAAGATACGCAGTATTTT
CASSLHRGEDTQYF
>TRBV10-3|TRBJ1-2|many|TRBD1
TGTGCCACAGACGGACAGGGAACTGGAAAGGGTGGCTACACCTTC
CATDGQGTGKGGYTF